This TCR beta chain was sequenced for a study of control samples from healthy donors and cancer patients. The junction had 5 bases not matched to a gene; V was cut back by 6 bases and J by 8 bases. The CDR3 has 14 amino acids. Germline V lookup: CDR1 MDHEN, CDR2 SYDVKM. TCRdb's copy holds only in-frame clones and misses some; the assay was immunoSEQ multiplex PCR. Among about 160,000 clones, about 90% were seen once, and the ten largest hold around 11%. Concerning this clone: At the DNA level, this CDR3 is encoded by other sequences in the same sample as well.

This chain links TRBV28 with TRBJ1-4, with TRBD1 matching over 11 bases. This clonotype was obtained from a man younger than 40 in good health. Sequencing used blood. CDR3 DNA sequence: TGTGCCAGCAGCTTGGACAGGGGGCGGGAAAAACTGTTTTTT. The encoded protein is CASSLDRGREKLFF.